One T cell receptor beta chain is described in this entry. The sample is drawn from a study of blood T cell repertoires in COVID-19. Looked up from germline, CDR1 is SGDLS and CDR2 is YYNGEE. This CDR3 is 14 amino acids long. V lost 4 bases to trimming and J lost 7 bases, with 12 bases between them. Sequenced by immunoSEQ multiplex PCR; TCRdb stores in-frame clones only, minus some. The table includes 150,000 to 200,000 clones, 70% to 90% detected once. J is TRBJ1-6 and V is TRBV9; no clear D. This sequence was found in a person aged 65 to 79 with COVID-19, enrolled during active disease. The sample was peripheral blood. For the CDR3, the DNA is TGTGCCAGCAGCTCCTCTGGGCCCAATTCACCCCTCCACTTT. Its translation is CASSSSGPNSPLHF. Using reference TRBV9 and TRBJ1-6 for the parts outside the CDR3, the full variable domain is DSGVTQTPKHLITATGQRVTLRCSPRSGDLSVYWYQQSLDQGLQFLIQYYNGEERAKGNILERFSAQQFPDLHSELNLSSLELGDSALYFCASSSSGPNSPLHFGNGTRLTVT.